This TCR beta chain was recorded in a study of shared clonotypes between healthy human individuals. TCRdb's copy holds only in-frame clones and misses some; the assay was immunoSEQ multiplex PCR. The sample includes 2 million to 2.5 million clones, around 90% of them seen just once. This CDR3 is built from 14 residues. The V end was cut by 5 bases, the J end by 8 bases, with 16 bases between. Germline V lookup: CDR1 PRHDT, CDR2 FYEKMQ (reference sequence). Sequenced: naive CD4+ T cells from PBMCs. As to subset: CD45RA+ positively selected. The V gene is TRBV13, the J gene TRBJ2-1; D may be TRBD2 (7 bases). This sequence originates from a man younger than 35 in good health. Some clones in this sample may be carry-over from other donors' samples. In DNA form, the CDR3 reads TGTGCCAGCAGCCCTCGGGTAGGGGGGGATGAGCAGTTCTTC. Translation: CASSPRVGGDEQFF.